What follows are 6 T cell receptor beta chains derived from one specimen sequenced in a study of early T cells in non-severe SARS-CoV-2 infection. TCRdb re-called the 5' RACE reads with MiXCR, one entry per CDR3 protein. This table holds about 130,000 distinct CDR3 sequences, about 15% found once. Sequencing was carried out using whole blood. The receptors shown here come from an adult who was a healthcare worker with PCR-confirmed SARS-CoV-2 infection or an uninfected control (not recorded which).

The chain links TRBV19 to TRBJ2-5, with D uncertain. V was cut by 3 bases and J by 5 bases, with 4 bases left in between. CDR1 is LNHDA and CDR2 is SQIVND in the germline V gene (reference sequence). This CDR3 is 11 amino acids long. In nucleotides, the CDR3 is TGTGCCAGTAGTATGGCGGAGACCCAGTACTTC. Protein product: CASSMAETQYF.

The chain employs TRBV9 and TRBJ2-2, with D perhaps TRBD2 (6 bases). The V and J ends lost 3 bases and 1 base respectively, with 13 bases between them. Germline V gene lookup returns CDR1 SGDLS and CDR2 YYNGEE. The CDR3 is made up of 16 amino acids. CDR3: CASSAGLNLNTGELFF. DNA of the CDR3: TGTGCCAGCAGCGCGGGACTCAATTTGAACACCGGGGAGCTGTTTTTT.

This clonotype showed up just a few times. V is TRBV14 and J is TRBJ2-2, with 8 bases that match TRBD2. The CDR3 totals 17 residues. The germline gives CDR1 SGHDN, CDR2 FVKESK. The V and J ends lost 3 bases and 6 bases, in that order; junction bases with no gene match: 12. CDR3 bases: TGTGCCAGCAGCCACAACGCCCGGGGGGGTGAGCCCGGGGAGCTGTTTTTT. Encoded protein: CASSHNARGGEPGELFF.

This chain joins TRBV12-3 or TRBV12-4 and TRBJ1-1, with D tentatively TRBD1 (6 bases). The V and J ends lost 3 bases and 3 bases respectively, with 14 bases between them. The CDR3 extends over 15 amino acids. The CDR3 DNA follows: TGTGCCAGCAGTTTTTCGTGGGGGGCCGACACTGAAGCTTTCTTT. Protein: CASSFSWGADTEAFF.

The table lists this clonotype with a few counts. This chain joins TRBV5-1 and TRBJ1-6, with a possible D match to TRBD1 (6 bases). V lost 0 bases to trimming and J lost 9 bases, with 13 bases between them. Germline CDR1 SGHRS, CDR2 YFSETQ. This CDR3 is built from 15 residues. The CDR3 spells CASSLGQVSSSPLHF. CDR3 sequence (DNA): TGCGCCAGCAGCTTGGGACAGGTCTCTTCTTCACCCCTCCACTTT. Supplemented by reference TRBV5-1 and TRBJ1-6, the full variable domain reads KAGVTQTPRYLIKTRGQQVTLSCSPISGHRSVSWYQQTPGQGLQFLFEYFSETQRNKGNFPGRFSGRQFSNSRSEMNVSTLELGDSALYLCASSLGQVSSSPLHFGNGTRLTVT.

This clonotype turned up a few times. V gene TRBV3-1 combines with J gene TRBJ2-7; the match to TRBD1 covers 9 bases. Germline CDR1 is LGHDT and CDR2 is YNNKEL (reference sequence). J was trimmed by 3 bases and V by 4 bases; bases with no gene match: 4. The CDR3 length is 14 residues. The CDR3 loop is CASSRRTGDYEQYF. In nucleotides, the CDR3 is TGTGCCAGCAGCCGACGGACAGGGGACTACGAGCAGTACTTC.